The rows below give T cell receptor beta chains drawn from one sample of a study of blood T cells in healthy people across ages. TCRdb re-derived calls from the 5' RACE reads in MiXCR, one entry per CDR3 protein. The table lists about 1.8 million distinct CDR3 sequences, just under 50% of them singletons. Input material: blood. These receptors were obtained from a woman between 35 and 50 years old in good health. CDR3s include the opening cysteine and the closing phenylalanine or tryptophan. D genes are given only for firm matches. Clone size is given for some rows only: seen once, a few or many times, or a class if the clone is expanded.

>TRBJ1-5|.|TRBV6-5|15|.
CASSQQADSNQPQHF
TGTGCCAGCAGTCAACAGGCCGATAGCAATCAGCCCCAGCATTTT
>TRBJ2-5|few|TRBV14|16|.
CASSPPRGAAQETQYF
TGTGCCAGCAGCCCCCCAAGGGGGGCCGCCCAAGAGACCCAGTACTTC
>TRBJ2-5|.|TRBV20-1|16|.
CSARRTFGHEQETQYF
TGCAGTGCTAGAAGAACATTCGGGCACGAACAAGAGACCCAGTACTTC
>TRBJ2-7|.|TRBV5-5|15|.
CASSLASNGYYEQYF
TGTGCCAGCAGCTTGGCGTCCAACGGTTACTACGAGCAGTACTTC
>TRBJ2-7|.|TRBV7-9|20|.
CASSPRQEARKGLDSYEQYF
TGTGCCAGCAGCCCGAGACAGGAGGCGCGTAAAGGCCTCGACTCCTACGAGCAGTACTTC
>TRBJ1-5|.|TRBV10-3|14|.
CAISDSGGRQPQHF
TGTGCCATCAGTGACTCGGGGGGGCGGCAGCCCCAGCATTTT
>TRBJ2-2|.|TRBV6-6|14|.
CASSYARYTGELFF
TGTGCCAGCAGTTACGCCCGCTACACCGGGGAGCTGTTTTTT
>TRBJ2-4|.|TRBV20-1|16|.
CSANRASRLAKNIQYF
TGCAGTGCTAACCGGGCCTCCCGGTTAGCCAAAAACATTCAGTACTTC
>TRBJ2-4|.|TRBV27|15|.
CASSSLGTIKRVQYF
TGTGCCAGCAGTTCTCTAGGAACCATAAAACGCGTTCAGTACTTC
>TRBJ2-3|.|TRBV20-1|13|.
CSAQSIVTDTQYF
TGCAGTGCCCAGTCAATAGTCACAGATACGCAGTATTTT
>TRBJ2-6|.|TRBV12-5|16|.
CATKWGDRSGANVLTF
TGTGCTACTAAGTGGGGAGACCGCTCTGGGGCCAACGTCCTGACTTTC
>TRBJ2-1|.|TRBV28|12|.
CASSTIWYEQFF
TGTGCCAGCAGTACCATTTGGTATGAGCAGTTCTTC
>TRBJ2-7|.|TRBV10-2|19|TRBD2
CASSESCGTSGGYSYEQYF
TGCGCCAGCAGTGAGTCTTGCGGGACTAGCGGGGGATACTCCTACGAGCAGTACTTC
>TRBJ2-1|.|TRBV6-1|12|.
CASSDHYNEQFF
TGTGCCAGCAGTGACCACTACAATGAGCAGTTCTTC
>TRBJ2-7|.|TRBV3-1|14|.
CASSQGTRNYEQYF
TGTGCCAGCAGCCAAGGCACGAGAAACTACGAGCAGTACTTC
>TRBJ1-1|.|TRBV20-1|13|TRBD1
CSALWTGNTEAFF
TGCAGTGCTCTCTGGACAGGGAATACTGAAGCTTTCTTT
>TRBJ1-1|few|TRBV11-3|15|.
CASSRGQGGRSEAFF
TGTGCCAGCAGCCGGGGGCAGGGAGGCCGATCTGAAGCTTTCTTT
>TRBJ2-1|few|TRBV6-5|16|.
CASSKTRGADYNEQFF
TGTGCCAGCAGTAAGACTCGGGGGGCCGATTACAATGAGCAGTTCTTC
>TRBJ2-1|few|TRBV12-3/TRBV12-4|13|TRBD2
CASMVAGDREQFF
TGTGCCAGCATGGTAGCGGGGGATCGAGAGCAGTTCTTC
>TRBJ2-5|.|TRBV25-1|15|.
CASSEGRTVQETQYF
TGTGCCAGCAGTGAGGGGAGGACAGTCCAAGAGACCCAGTACTTC
>TRBJ2-1|.|TRBV12-3/TRBV12-4|16|.
CASSLTGTATDNEQFF
TGTGCCAGCAGTTTAACCGGGACGGCCACGGACAATGAGCAGTTCTTC
>TRBJ2-7|.|TRBV20-1|13|TRBD1
CSAIGDSSYEQYF
TGCAGTGCGATAGGGGACAGCTCCTACGAGCAGTACTTC
>TRBJ2-6|many|TRBV20-1|12|.
CSATLGANVLTF
TGCAGTGCTACCCTTGGGGCCAACGTCCTGACTTTC
>TRBJ2-7|once|TRBV6-2/TRBV6-3|15|TRBD1
CASSNPGQAGHEQYF
TGTGCCAGCAGTAACCCGGGACAGGCGGGGCACGAGCAGTACTTC
>TRBJ2-7|.|TRBV12-3/TRBV12-4|13|.
CASSLAWAYEQYF
TGTGCCAGCAGTTTAGCATGGGCCTACGAGCAGTACTTC
>TRBJ2-7|few|TRBV20-1|14|TRBD1
CSARMGQGSREQYF
TGCAGTGCTAGGATGGGACAGGGGTCCCGCGAGCAGTACTTC
>TRBJ2-5|.|TRBV2|13|.
CASRAAYEETQYF
TGTGCCAGCAGGGCGGCATATGAAGAGACCCAGTACTTC
>TRBJ2-1|.|TRBV4-3|16|.
CASSQDGKGFYNEQFF
TGCGCCAGCAGCCAAGATGGAAAGGGTTTCTACAATGAGCAGTTCTTC
>TRBJ2-5|.|TRBV10-3|14|TRBD1
CAILGTGVVETQYF
TGTGCCATCTTGGGGACAGGGGTTGTAGAGACCCAGTACTTC
>TRBJ2-7|.|TRBV7-6|14|TRBD2
CASSSSGGAIEQYF
TGTGCCAGCAGCTCTAGCGGGGGGGCCATCGAGCAGTACTTC
>TRBJ2-1|.|TRBV10-3|15|.
CAIKGARGDLLSPFF
TGTGCCATCAAGGGCGCTCGCGGGGACTTACTAAGTCCGTTCTTC
>TRBJ2-7|.|TRBV6-5|15|TRBD2
CASSYATSGSYEQYF
TGTGCCAGCAGTTACGCGACTAGCGGGTCTTACGAGCAGTACTTC
>TRBJ1-4|.|TRBV5-6|16|.
CASSLAGQSLNEKLFF
TGTGCCAGCAGCTTGGCGGGACAAAGTCTTAATGAAAAACTGTTTTTT
>TRBJ2-5|few|TRBV29-1|14|TRBD1
CSVDFRGLGETQYF
TGCAGCGTTGATTTCAGGGGGCTGGGAGAGACCCAGTACTTC
>TRBJ2-1|.|TRBV23-1|13|.
CASQPDADYEQFF
TGCGCCAGTCAGCCAGACGCCGACTATGAGCAGTTCTTC
>TRBJ2-1|.|TRBV29-1|13|.
CSVPGQAYNEQFF
TGCAGCGTCCCGGGGCAGGCCTACAATGAGCAGTTCTTC